The rows below give T cell receptor beta chains drawn from one sample of a study of cytomegalovirus exposure and HLA in healthy donors. Measured with immunoSEQ multiplex PCR; TCRdb has only the in-frame clones, and not every one. The data contain 110,000 to 150,000 clones, roughly 85% of them singletons. The sequenced sample consisted of PBMCs. The receptors derive from a woman aged 25 to 39 in good health and CMV-seronegative. CDR3s include the opening cysteine and the closing phenylalanine or tryptophan. The D gene is left open where the match is weak. Size tells how often a clone was seen (once, few, many) or the class of an expanded clone, and some rows leave it out.

v_call: TRBV7-9
d_call: TRBD2
clone_size: -
j_call: TRBJ2-1
cdr3_aa: CASSFSGGAGNEQFF
cdr3_nt: TGTGCCAGCAGCTTTAGCGGGGGGGCCGGGAATGAGCAGTTCTTC

v_call: TRBV7-6
d_call: TRBD1
clone_size: -
j_call: TRBJ1-1
cdr3_aa: CASSSRGQAPNTEAFF
cdr3_nt: TGTGCCAGCAGCTCCCGGGGACAGGCACCGAACACTGAAGCTTTCTTT

v_call: TRBV4-1
d_call: -
clone_size: -
j_call: TRBJ2-2
cdr3_aa: CASSLGHHVTGELFF
cdr3_nt: TGCGCCAGCAGCCTCGGACACCATGTTACCGGGGAGCTGTTTTTT

v_call: TRBV4-2
d_call: TRBD1
clone_size: -
j_call: TRBJ1-2
cdr3_aa: CASSQDTGGTNYGYTF
cdr3_nt: TGTGCCAGCAGCCAAGACACAGGGGGAACTAACTATGGCTACACCTTC

v_call: TRBV5-6
d_call: TRBD1
clone_size: -
j_call: TRBJ2-2
cdr3_aa: CASSLAAGGLTGELFF
cdr3_nt: TGTGCCAGCAGCTTGGCGGCAGGGGGCCTTACCGGGGAGCTGTTTTTT

v_call: TRBV21-1
d_call: -
clone_size: -
j_call: TRBJ1-2
cdr3_aa: CASSSRSGGSYGYTF
cdr3_nt: TGTGCCAGCAGCTCCCGATCCGGGGGGTCCTATGGCTACACCTTC

v_call: TRBV6-5
d_call: -
clone_size: -
j_call: TRBJ1-2
cdr3_aa: CASSYGQVNYGYTF
cdr3_nt: TGTGCCAGCAGTTACGGGCAAGTAAACTATGGCTACACCTTC

v_call: TRBV4-1
d_call: TRBD2
clone_size: -
j_call: TRBJ2-5
cdr3_aa: CASSQEEGGTSGGARETQYF
cdr3_nt: TGCGCCAGCAGCCAAGAAGAAGGGGGGACTAGCGGGGGGGCCAGGGAGACCCAGTACTTC

v_call: TRBV5-1
d_call: -
clone_size: -
j_call: TRBJ1-1
cdr3_aa: CASSLSGITPEAFF
cdr3_nt: TGCGCCAGCAGCTTATCAGGGATCACACCTGAAGCTTTCTTT

v_call: TRBV25-1
d_call: -
clone_size: -
j_call: TRBJ1-1
cdr3_aa: CASRTTQPVNTEAFF
cdr3_nt: TGTGCCAGCAGAACTACGCAGCCAGTGAACACTGAAGCTTTCTTT

v_call: TRBV14
d_call: TRBD1
clone_size: -
j_call: TRBJ2-5
cdr3_aa: CASSHSSGTDQETQYF
cdr3_nt: TGTGCCAGCAGCCATTCCTCCGGGACAGACCAAGAGACCCAGTACTTC

v_call: TRBV15
d_call: TRBD2
clone_size: -
j_call: TRBJ2-3
cdr3_aa: CATSRDPGGASDTQYF
cdr3_nt: TGTGCCACCAGCAGAGATCCGGGGGGGGCCTCAGATACGCAGTATTTT

v_call: TRBV6-5
d_call: -
clone_size: -
j_call: TRBJ1-4
cdr3_aa: CASTRGANEKLFF
cdr3_nt: TGTGCCAGCACCCGGGGGGCTAATGAAAAACTGTTTTTT

v_call: TRBV2
d_call: TRBD1
clone_size: -
j_call: TRBJ2-1
cdr3_aa: CASKVGTVEYGDEQFF
cdr3_nt: TGTGCCAGCAAAGTAGGGACAGTCGAATATGGCGATGAGCAGTTCTTC

v_call: TRBV6-1
d_call: -
clone_size: -
j_call: TRBJ2-7
cdr3_aa: CASSEAEALTSYEQYF
cdr3_nt: TGTGCCAGCAGTGAGGCGGAGGCTCTGACCTCCTACGAGCAGTACTTC

v_call: TRBV5-1
d_call: -
clone_size: -
j_call: TRBJ1-1
cdr3_aa: CASSLVGANTEAFF
cdr3_nt: TGCGCCAGCAGCTTGGTTGGAGCGAACACTGAAGCTTTCTTT

v_call: TRBV30
d_call: -
clone_size: -
j_call: TRBJ2-2
cdr3_aa: CAWSAPTAGELFF
cdr3_nt: TGTGCCTGGAGTGCCCCCACAGCCGGGGAGCTGTTTTTT

v_call: TRBV27
d_call: TRBD1
clone_size: once
j_call: TRBJ1-2
cdr3_aa: CASSLSAGTGGNGYTF
cdr3_nt: TGTGCCAGCAGTTTATCCGCCGGGACAGGGGGCAATGGCTACACCTTC

v_call: TRBV5-1
d_call: -
clone_size: -
j_call: TRBJ2-7
cdr3_aa: CASAGMGLGLSSYEQYF
cdr3_nt: TGCGCCAGCGCCGGGATGGGACTCGGCCTAAGCTCCTACGAGCAGTACTTC

v_call: TRBV2
d_call: TRBD1
clone_size: -
j_call: TRBJ1-1
cdr3_aa: CASSDRDLNTEAFF
cdr3_nt: TGTGCCAGCAGCGACAGGGATTTGAACACTGAAGCTTTCTTT

v_call: TRBV7-6
d_call: -
clone_size: -
j_call: TRBJ1-1
cdr3_aa: CASSPARTTGNTEAFF
cdr3_nt: TGTGCCAGCAGCCCAGCACGAACAACAGGGAACACTGAAGCTTTCTTT

v_call: TRBV5-1
d_call: TRBD1
clone_size: -
j_call: TRBJ2-7
cdr3_aa: CASSTRQGTYEQYF
cdr3_nt: TGCGCCAGCAGCACCAGACAGGGGACCTACGAGCAGTACTTC

v_call: TRBV15
d_call: -
clone_size: once
j_call: TRBJ2-7
cdr3_aa: CATSRAPGTYSYEQYF
cdr3_nt: TGTGCCACCAGCAGAGCTCCAGGGACATACTCCTACGAGCAGTACTTC

v_call: TRBV6-4
d_call: -
clone_size: -
j_call: TRBJ1-2
cdr3_aa: CASSLETGYGYTF
cdr3_nt: TGTGCCAGCAGCTTAGAGACAGGCTATGGCTACACCTTC

v_call: TRBV5-4
d_call: TRBD1
clone_size: -
j_call: TRBJ2-1
cdr3_aa: CASSSTGVEQFF
cdr3_nt: TGTGCCAGCAGCTCGACAGGGGTTGAGCAGTTCTTC

v_call: TRBV6-1
d_call: TRBD2
clone_size: -
j_call: TRBJ2-7
cdr3_aa: CASRMRAGDLYEQYF
cdr3_nt: TGTGCCAGCAGAATGCGAGCGGGGGACTTGTACGAGCAGTACTTC

v_call: TRBV5-6
d_call: -
clone_size: few
j_call: TRBJ2-5
cdr3_aa: CASSLRIWQGLETQYF
cdr3_nt: TGTGCCAGCAGCCTGAGGATTTGGCAGGGTCTCGAGACCCAGTACTTC

v_call: TRBV27
d_call: -
clone_size: -
j_call: TRBJ1-1
cdr3_aa: CASSLSAVTEAFF
cdr3_nt: TGTGCCAGCAGTTTATCGGCTGTAACTGAAGCTTTCTTT

v_call: TRBV25-1
d_call: -
clone_size: -
j_call: TRBJ1-1
cdr3_aa: CASSDPGGRNTEAFF
cdr3_nt: TGTGCCAGCAGTGACCCCGGGGGGCGGAACACTGAAGCTTTCTTT

v_call: TRBV6-6
d_call: -
clone_size: -
j_call: TRBJ1-5
cdr3_aa: CASSYSIEASPQHF
cdr3_nt: TGTGCCAGCAGTTACTCGATCGAGGCGTCGCCCCAGCATTTT

v_call: TRBV2
d_call: -
clone_size: -
j_call: TRBJ2-3
cdr3_aa: CASSEAHPGEGSDTQYF
cdr3_nt: TGTGCCAGCAGTGAAGCTCACCCAGGTGAAGGTTCAGATACGCAGTATTTT

v_call: TRBV19
d_call: TRBD2
clone_size: -
j_call: TRBJ2-7
cdr3_aa: CVGGLAGNNSYEQYF
cdr3_nt: TGTGTTGGGGGACTAGCGGGGAATAACTCCTACGAGCAGTACTTC

v_call: TRBV10-3
d_call: -
clone_size: few
j_call: TRBJ1-1
cdr3_aa: CAISNRVANTEAFF
cdr3_nt: TGTGCCATCAGTAACAGGGTCGCCAACACTGAAGCTTTCTTT

v_call: TRBV6-5
d_call: -
clone_size: -
j_call: TRBJ1-1
cdr3_aa: CASSYNAGMNTEAFF
cdr3_nt: TGTGCCAGCAGTTACAATGCGGGGATGAACACTGAAGCTTTCTTT

v_call: TRBV4-3
d_call: -
clone_size: -
j_call: TRBJ1-1
cdr3_aa: CASSQASPVEGRLKGTEAFF
cdr3_nt: TGCGCCAGCAGCCAAGCTTCACCGGTGGAGGGCAGACTAAAAGGCACTGAAGCTTTCTTT

v_call: TRBV4-3
d_call: -
clone_size: -
j_call: TRBJ1-2
cdr3_aa: CASSLGGGRLYGYTF
cdr3_nt: TGCGCCAGCAGCCTAGGCGGAGGACGTCTCTATGGCTACACCTTC

v_call: TRBV13
d_call: TRBD2
clone_size: -
j_call: TRBJ2-5
cdr3_aa: CASSLGREGRETQYF
cdr3_nt: TGTGCCAGCAGCTTAGGCCGGGAGGGTAGGGAGACCCAGTACTTC

v_call: TRBV6-5
d_call: -
clone_size: -
j_call: TRBJ1-2
cdr3_aa: CASTPLGIGNGYTF
cdr3_nt: TGTGCCAGCACCCCCCTAGGAATCGGCAATGGCTACACCTTC

v_call: TRBV27
d_call: -
clone_size: -
j_call: TRBJ1-2
cdr3_aa: CASSLQGIGGYTF
cdr3_nt: TGTGCCAGCAGTTTGCAGGGGATAGGCGGCTACACCTTC

v_call: TRBV19
d_call: -
clone_size: once
j_call: TRBJ1-5
cdr3_aa: CAAGQPQHF
cdr3_nt: TGTGCGGCGGGTCAGCCCCAGCATTTT

v_call: TRBV18
d_call: TRBD2
clone_size: -
j_call: TRBJ2-1
cdr3_aa: CASSPGLAGGQREQFF
cdr3_nt: TGTGCCAGCTCACCTGGACTAGCGGGGGGGCAGCGTGAGCAGTTCTTC

v_call: TRBV5-1
d_call: -
clone_size: -
j_call: TRBJ1-2
cdr3_aa: CASSYHQNLSVGYTF
cdr3_nt: TGCGCCAGCAGCTACCATCAAAACCTGTCGGTAGGCTACACCTTC

v_call: TRBV7-2
d_call: TRBD1
clone_size: -
j_call: TRBJ2-7
cdr3_aa: CASSLVGTGGREQYF
cdr3_nt: TGTGCCAGCAGCTTAGTCGGGACAGGTGGTCGCGAGCAGTACTTC

v_call: TRBV27
d_call: TRBD1
clone_size: -
j_call: TRBJ1-2
cdr3_aa: CASSLKRRQGDGYTF
cdr3_nt: TGTGCCAGCAGTTTAAAGCGACGACAGGGGGACGGCTACACCTTC

v_call: TRBV25-1
d_call: -
clone_size: -
j_call: TRBJ2-3
cdr3_aa: CASSEPRDPDTQYF
cdr3_nt: TGTGCCAGCAGTGAACCGAGGGATCCAGATACGCAGTATTTT

v_call: TRBV29-1
d_call: TRBD1
clone_size: -
j_call: TRBJ1-1
cdr3_aa: CSVRDRGLSTEAFF
cdr3_nt: TGCAGCGTTCGGGACAGGGGGCTGAGTACTGAAGCTTTCTTT

v_call: TRBV19
d_call: TRBD1
clone_size: -
j_call: TRBJ1-2
cdr3_aa: CASRTTGIYSGYTF
cdr3_nt: TGTGCCAGTAGAACGACAGGGATCTACTCGGGCTACACCTTC

v_call: TRBV6-1
d_call: -
clone_size: -
j_call: TRBJ2-7
cdr3_aa: CASSEVGGTYEQYF
cdr3_nt: TGTGCCAGCAGTGAAGTCGGGGGAACCTACGAGCAGTACTTC

v_call: TRBV5-8
d_call: -
clone_size: -
j_call: TRBJ1-1
cdr3_aa: CASSLKGPQPAGLNTEAFF
cdr3_nt: TGTGCCAGCAGCTTAAAAGGCCCTCAGCCCGCAGGCCTGAACACTGAAGCTTTCTTT

v_call: TRBV2
d_call: -
clone_size: -
j_call: TRBJ1-1
cdr3_aa: CASRGPGDTEAFF
cdr3_nt: TGTGCCAGCAGGGGACCGGGGGACACTGAAGCTTTCTTT

v_call: TRBV6-1
d_call: TRBD1
clone_size: -
j_call: TRBJ1-1
cdr3_aa: CASSGRRGQGSEAFF
cdr3_nt: TGTGCCAGCAGTGGACGGAGGGGGCAGGGCTCTGAAGCTTTCTTT

v_call: TRBV18
d_call: TRBD1
clone_size: -
j_call: TRBJ1-3
cdr3_aa: CASSRDRNGNTIYF
cdr3_nt: TGTGCCAGCTCACGGGACAGGAATGGAAACACCATATATTTT

v_call: TRBV19
d_call: TRBD1
clone_size: -
j_call: TRBJ2-2
cdr3_aa: CATDRGLTSAPGELFF
cdr3_nt: TGTGCTACGGACAGGGGGCTAACTAGCGCCCCCGGGGAGCTGTTTTTT